This T cell receptor beta chain was sequenced for a study of lymphopenia after photon versus proton radiotherapy (dated by TCRdb to the late 2010s). Regarding the study in general: In patients with gastrointestinal tumors who developed high-grade lymphopenia, the study compared the immunological effects of photon radiation therapy with those of proton radiation therapy. The cohort comprised some 20 patients with gastrointestinal tumors who received either photon or proton therapy and then developed lymphopenia. The study aimed to characterize how the two radiation modalities differ in their impact on the immune system.

The paper's findings and limits, for the study overall: Across the cohort, among patients who died, a greater drop in TCR diversity after the nadir was inversely correlated with overall survival time. The survival association was examined only in patients who died, and the authors described better survival with proton therapy as a possibility, not as a demonstrated result. Relative stability during treatment was observed in proton-treated patients, whereas loss of naive T cells and TCR diversity and gain of effector/memory populations were observed in photon-treated patients. After the lymphocyte count nadir, repertoires from photon-treated patients showed oligoclonal expansion, particularly of CD8+ Temra cells, and this expansion drove the decline in diversity.

Comment on this clone: Its target antigen remains unknown. No qualities accompany the bases; no much larger clone lies one base away.

Via the germline V gene (reference sequence), CDR1 is GTSNPN and CDR2 SVGIG. Unmatched junction bases come to 6, with V trimmed by 5 bases and J by 4 bases. The CDR3, from cysteine to phenylalanine, totals 13 residues. Here the CDR3 DNA is all that survives: 39 bases in frame from base 1. The method behind the library was the immunoSEQ multiplex PCR assay. T cell repertoires were profiled by deep sequencing of rearranged TCR beta loci, alongside multiparametric flow cytometry. TCRdb stores this immuneACCESS table with in-frame sequences only. Part of the clones is absent; in the studies checked, under half of the shortfall reflects unresolved V genes, and no reason is known for the rest. Recorded for this sample are roughly 15,000 clones; under 90% of them occurred a single time. The ten top clones hold around a tenth of the sample.

This TCR was recovered from a man in his 70s with pancreatic cancer. The chain couples TRBV30 to TRBJ1-1; TRBD1 matches 8 bases in the middle. The input for sequencing was peripheral blood, taken from a patient treated with proton-based radiotherapy. The CDR3 is CAWDRGSVTEAFF. Read as DNA, the sequence is TGTGCCTGGGACAGGGGTTCGGTCACTGAAGCTTTCTTT.